Following are 3 T cell receptor beta chains from one sample sequenced in a study of early stage breast cancer tumors. Method: immunoSEQ multiplex PCR; TCRdb's copy keeps in-frame clones and lacks some. Of over 25,000 clones listed, 72% are singletons. Sequencing used blood. Receptors were obtained from a person aged 45 to 60 with breast cancer.

The chain couples TRBV19 to TRBJ1-1; no reliable D call. Trimming removed 1 base from V and 1 base from J, with 7 bases in between. The CDR3 loop spans 14 amino acids. CDR1 is LNHDA, CDR2 SQIVND, per germline (reference sequence). The CDR3 sequence is CASSIGPENTEAFF. Written as DNA, the CDR3 is TGTGCCAGTAGTATAGGGCCGGAGAACACTGAAGCTTTCTTT. The full variable domain, its missing parts supplied by reference TRBV19 and TRBJ1-1, is DGGITQSPKYLFRKEGQNVTLSCEQNLNHDAMYWYRQDPGQGLRLIYYSQIVNDFQKGDIAEGYSVSREKKESFPLTVTSAQKNPTAFYLCASSIGPENTEAFFGQGTRLTVV.

The J gene is TRBJ1-1, the V gene TRBV2; D is unresolved. Trimming took off 1 base at V and 4 bases at J, with 10 bases between the two ends. Germline-derived CDR1 and CDR2 are SNHLY and FYNNEI. This CDR3 comprises 14 residues. CDR3 protein: CASSEEVTGTEAFF. The CDR3 nucleotides read TGTGCCAGCAGTGAAGAGGTGACGGGCACTGAAGCTTTCTTT.

The chain is built from TRBV11-2 and TRBJ1-3; 7 bases agree with TRBD1. V was clipped by 0 bases and J by 3 bases; unmatched bases: 2. The germline CDR1 and CDR2 sequences are SGHAT and FQNNGV. There are 15 residues in the CDR3. Here the CDR3 DNA reads TGTGCCAGCAGCTTAGAGGGACAGCTTGGAAACACCATATATTTT. It codes for CASSLEGQLGNTIYF.